Listed here are 20 T cell receptor beta chains from one sample, sequenced in a study of identical twins. TCRdb reprocessed the 5' RACE reads via MiXCR and lists one record per CDR3 protein. The sample yields 250,000 to 350,000 distinct CDR3 sequences, under 9.5% seen once. These data are also associated with another study on yellow fever vaccine responses in identical twins.

The sample was memory (CD45RO+) T cells sorted from blood. These receptors came from a woman under 30 in good health.

Many counts were recorded for this clonotype. This chain joins TRBV5-1 and TRBJ2-1, with D unclear. This CDR3 comprises 12 residues. V shed 2 bases and J shed 9 bases, with 9 bases lying between them. Germline loops: CDR1 SGHRS, CDR2 YFSETQ. CDR3 sequence (DNA): TGCGCCAGCAGCTTAAGCCAGACTGAGCAGTTCTTC. It specifies CASSLSQTEQFF.

This clonotype was counted a few times. The chain employs TRBV25-1 and TRBJ2-1, with 10 bases matching TRBD2. This CDR3 is 16 amino acids long. Germline trimming cut 1 base from V and 7 bases from J; bases unmatched to any gene: 7. The germline gives CDR1 MGHDK, CDR2 SYGVNS. The CDR3 sequence is CASSESSGSSWNEQFF. In DNA form, the CDR3 reads TGTGCCAGCAGTGAATCTAGCGGGAGTTCTTGGAATGAGCAGTTCTTC. Full variable domain (missing parts from reference TRBV25-1 and TRBJ2-1): EADIYQTPRYLVIGTGKKITLECSQTMGHDKMYWYQQDPGMELHLIHYSYGVNSTEKGDLSSESTVSRIRTEHFPLTLESARPSHTSQYLCASSESSGSSWNEQFFGPGTRLTVL.

This clonotype was seen more than once but under ten times. This rearrangement joins TRBV9 to TRBJ2-1; 14 positions match TRBD2. The CDR3 is 16 residues long. The germline V gene encodes CDR1 SGDLS and CDR2 YYNGEE. After removal of 2 bases from V and 9 bases from J, the junction contained 7 bases not matched to a gene. CDR3 residues: CASSVQTSGGAGEQFF. CDR3 coding DNA: TGTGCCAGCAGCGTCCAGACTAGCGGGGGGGCCGGTGAGCAGTTCTTC. Filled out from reference TRBV9 and TRBJ2-1, the complete variable domain reads DSGVTQTPKHLITATGQRVTLRCSPRSGDLSVYWYQQSLDQGLQFLIQYYNGEERAKGNILERFSAQQFPDLHSELNLSSLELGDSALYFCASSVQTSGGAGEQFFGPGTRLTVL.

This clonotype has ten or more counts. The chain carries TRBV24-1 and TRBJ1-1; D is undetermined. Germline loops: CDR1 KGHDR, CDR2 SFDVKD. There are 13 residues in the CDR3. The V and J ends lost 3 bases and 3 bases respectively, with 7 bases between them. The CDR3 loop is CATSDPIHTEAFF. CDR3 DNA sequence: TGTGCCACCAGTGATCCCATTCACACTGAAGCTTTCTTT.

This clonotype has at least ten counts. The rearrangement links TRBV5-1 to TRBJ2-3; 8 positions match TRBD2. Trimming removed 0 bases from V and 2 bases from J; junction bases left unmatched: 5. The germline V gene has CDR1 SGHRS and CDR2 YFSETQ. This CDR3 region has 16 residues. The CDR3 DNA is TGCGCCAGCAGCTTGGCTCTAGCGGGCGCCACAGATACGCAGTATTTT. Protein product: CASSLALAGATDTQYF.

This clonotype has at least ten counts. The rearrangement joins TRBV2 to TRBJ1-1; TRBD1 might be the D (6 bases). Germline V gene sequence: CDR1 SNHLY, CDR2 FYNNEI. V lost 6 bases, J lost 5 bases, and 10 bases lay in between. The length of the CDR3 is 12 residues. The CDR3 protein is CASRYTGTEAFF. The DNA of the CDR3 is TGTGCCAGCAGATATACAGGGACTGAAGCTTTCTTT. The full variable domain, rest sourced from reference TRBV2 and TRBJ1-1, is EPEVTQTPSHQVTQMGQEVILRCVPISNHLYFYWYRQILGQKVEFLVSFYNNEISEKSEIFDDQFSVERPDGSNFTLKIRSTKLEDSAMYFCASRYTGTEAFFGQGTRLTVV.

The V call is TRBV5-1, the J call TRBJ2-5; 8 positions agree with TRBD2. CDR3 length: 14 residues. J was trimmed by 5 bases and V by 4 bases; bases with no gene match: 7. Germline V lookup: CDR1 SGHRS, CDR2 YFSETQ. CDR3 sequence reads: CASSPGLAFETQYF. CDR3 nucleotide sequence: TGCGCCAGCAGCCCCGGACTAGCTTTCGAGACCCAGTACTTC.

The table lists this clonotype with many counts. The rearrangement uses TRBV11-2 and TRBJ2-3; possible D gene TRBD2, 6 bases. This CDR3 contains 18 residues. Deletions cut 0 bases from V and 2 bases from J, with 18 bases between. The germline CDR1 and CDR2 sequences are SGHAT and FQNNGV. As DNA, the CDR3 is TGTGCCAGCAGCTTAGACCGTGTTGGTAGCGGTCTCACAGATACGCAGTATTTT. It translates to CASSLDRVGSGLTDTQYF. The full variable domain, its missing parts supplied by reference TRBV11-2 and TRBJ2-3, is EAGVAQSPRYKIIEKRQSVAFWCNPISGHATLYWYQQILGQGPKLLIQFQNNGVVDDSQLPKDRFSAERLKGVDSTLKIQPAKLEDSAVYLCASSLDRVGSGLTDTQYFGPGTRLTVL.

The sample holds one count of this clonotype. V is TRBV6-5 and J is TRBJ2-1; TRBD2 might be the D (5 bases). Germline values: CDR1 MNHEY, CDR2 SVGAGI. The CDR3 has 15 residues. The germline V and J ends were trimmed by 2 bases and 2 bases, with 10 bases remaining between them. CDR3 sequence (DNA): TGTGCCAGCAGTTACGACGAAGCGGCCTACAATGAGCAGTTCTTC. This sequence encodes CASSYDEAAYNEQFF.

This clonotype was counted only a few times. This chain connects TRBV25-1 to TRBJ2-2; D not certain. The CDR3 length is 13 residues. Germline assignment: CDR1 MGHDK and CDR2 SYGVNS. Trimming removed 2 bases from V and 2 bases from J, with 3 bases in between. The CDR3 bases are TGTGCCAGCAGTGAAGTCAACACCGGGGAGCTGTTTTTT. Translated: CASSEVNTGELFF.

This clonotype was detected only a few times. The rearrangement joins TRBV29-1 to TRBJ2-3; tentative D call: TRBD2 (5 bases). Germline V gene lookup returns CDR1 SQVTM and CDR2 ANQGSEA. Trimming took 0 bases from V and 7 from J, leaving 8 bases between them. The CDR3 is 12 amino acids. The CDR3 DNA sequence: TGCAGCGTTGAAGAACCGGGGTATACGCAGTATTTT. Encoded protein: CSVEEPGYTQYF.

This clonotype was detected a few times. The V call is TRBV19, the J call TRBJ2-2; D might be TRBD2 (6 bases). Germline assignment: CDR1 LNHDA and CDR2 SQIVND (reference sequence). The germline V and J ends were trimmed by 3 bases and 0 bases, with 11 bases remaining between them. The CDR3 sequence is 16 residues long. The CDR3 loop is CASSIRGYSNTGELFF. The CDR3 region has the DNA TGTGCCAGTAGTATCCGGGGGTACTCGAACACCGGGGAGCTGTTTTTT.

In this sample, this clonotype turned up a few times. The chain joins TRBV7-2 to TRBJ2-2; a possible D gene is TRBD2 (6 bases). V was cut by 5 bases and J by 6 bases, with 16 bases left in between. This CDR3 is 15 amino acids long. CDR1 SGHTA and CDR2 FQGNSA come from the germline V gene. CDR3 region: CASSPPGGEAGELFF. CDR3 in DNA: TGTGCCAGCAGCCCGCCCGGGGGTGAGGCCGGGGAGCTGTTTTTT.

This clonotype has ten or more counts. The V and J genes are TRBV9 and TRBJ2-1; D is unclear. The CDR3 runs 14 residues. Trimming removed 0 bases from V and 5 bases from J, with 9 bases in between. CDR1 is SGDLS and CDR2 is YYNGEE in the germline V gene. The CDR3 sequence is CASSVGGLDNEQFF. CDR3 in DNA: TGTGCCAGCAGCGTAGGGGGTCTGGACAATGAGCAGTTCTTC.

This CDR3 is CASSQDKLYRGGGRRNNEQFF. CDR3 DNA: TGTGCCAGCAGCCAAGATAAGTTGTATCGAGGAGGGGGTAGGAGGAACAATGAGCAGTTCTTC. The chain couples TRBV14 to TRBJ2-1; D may be TRBD1 or TRBD2 (6 bases each). The length of the CDR3 is 21 residues. Trimming took 0 bases from V and 5 from J, leaving 29 bases between them. Germline loops: CDR1 SGHDN, CDR2 FVKESK.

The sample holds a few counts of this clonotype. The rearrangement joins TRBV19 to TRBJ1-5, with D unclear. Trimming stripped 8 bases from V and 4 bases from J, with 21 bases between. In germline, CDR1 is LNHDA, CDR2 SQIVND (reference sequence). CDR3 length: 16 residues. CDR3 residues: CASEETRPVTNQPQHF. The CDR3 DNA reads TGTGCCAGTGAAGAGACCCGACCCGTGACTAATCAGCCCCAGCATTTT.

This clonotype turned up a few times. This CDR3 reads CASSFSGLDEQFF. The CDR3 region has the DNA TGTGCCAGCAGCTTTAGCGGTTTGGATGAGCAGTTCTTC. The genes are TRBV5-6 and TRBJ2-1, with D tentatively TRBD2 (6 bases). The CDR3 is made up of 13 amino acids. Trimming shortened V by 2 bases and J by 8 bases, and 11 bases separated the two germline ends. Germline V gene lookup returns CDR1 SGHDT and CDR2 YYEEEE.

The J gene is TRBJ1-5, the V gene TRBV7-6; D not resolved. The CDR3 is 14 residues long. Per germline, CDR1 SGHVS and CDR2 FNYEAQ. V shed 5 bases and J shed 9 bases, with 17 bases lying between them. The CDR3 spells CASSPTVQGRPQHF. DNA of the CDR3: TGTGCCAGCAGCCCAACGGTGCAAGGGAGGCCCCAGCATTTT.

The rearrangement links TRBV12-3 or TRBV12-4 to TRBJ2-4; tentatively, D is TRBD1 or TRBD2 (6 bases each). The V end was cut by 5 bases, the J end by 0 bases, with 23 bases between. This CDR3 region has 19 residues. The CDR3 loop reads CASSESRGRGELAKNIQYF. CDR3 DNA sequence: TGTGCCAGCAGTGAATCCAGGGGTAGGGGGGAACTAGCCAAAAACATTCAGTACTTC.

At least ten counts were recorded for this clonotype. J is TRBJ1-1 and V is TRBV6-1; tentative D call: TRBD1 (6 bases). CDR1 is MNHNS, CDR2 SASEGT, per germline. Trimming shortened V by 4 bases and J by 4 bases, and 13 bases separated the two germline ends. The CDR3 covers 14 residues. CDR3 sequence reads: CASSGTGSGTEAFF. The CDR3 nucleotides read TGTGCCAGCAGTGGCACAGGGTCTGGCACTGAAGCTTTCTTT.